This T cell receptor beta chain came from a study of blood T cell repertoires in COVID-19. Study context: PBMCs, B-cell-depleted T cells, or T cells were the source of the cDNA or gDNA that made up the material.

Germline V CDR1 and CDR2: SEHNR, FQNEAQ (reference sequence). The V and J ends lost 7 bases and 1 base respectively, with 19 bases between them. The CDR3 consists of 16 residues. In the original processing: By means of reference gene primer amplification, nucleated cell counts were estimated. Only in-frame clones appear in the TCRdb table, and some are missing; sequencing was by immunoSEQ multiplex PCR. V and J calls and clone size follow that table, whereas D and trimming were derived from the DNA. The table has under 250,000 clones, around four fifths seen once; the top ten hold 5.2%. Sequencing was carried out using peripheral blood. This receptor was identified in an older woman with COVID-19, enrolled during active disease. This rearrangement joins TRBV7-9 to TRBJ1-1; perhaps TRBD1 as D (5 bases). The CDR3 nucleotides are TGTGCCAGCATCCTAAGTGGGGCAGGCTCGAACACTGAAGCTTTCTTT. Translated, it gives CASILSGAGSNTEAFF.